This T cell receptor beta chain was sequenced for a study of shared clonotypes between healthy human individuals. Overall study: The study used three CD4 naive, three CD4 memory, two CD8 naive and one CD8 memory plate per donor.

CDR3 length equals 15 residues. The germline V gene has CDR1 MNHNS and CDR2 SASEGT. Trimming stripped 0 bases from V and 0 bases from J, with 3 bases between. Deep was the level used in running the assay. The authors loaded 200 ng DNA, roughly 33,000 T cell genomes, into sorted-subset replicate PCRs. Clones were sequenced by immunoSEQ multiplex PCR, and TCRdb holds only the in-frame ones, with some missing. The table shows 2 million to 2.5 million clones, with over 85% occurring only once. A split of CD4+ cells into CD45RA+ naive and CD45RA-negative memory subsets was performed. Sequences were obtained from naive CD4+ T cells from PBMCs. Subset described: CD45RA+ positively selected. The sequence was collected from a young man in good health. Some clones in this sample may be carry-over from other donors' samples. The V gene is TRBV6-1, the J gene TRBJ2-6; D remains ambiguous. As DNA, the CDR3 is TGTGCCAGCAGTGAAGCCATCTCTGGGGCCAACGTCCTGACTTTC. It codes for CASSEAISGANVLTF.